One T cell receptor beta chain is described in this entry. Its antigen target is currently unknown. No base-level quality is on record; no much larger clone is a single base apart. The entry originates in a study of blood T cell repertoires in COVID-19 (dated by TCRdb to about 2020). General notes on the study: Collaborator samples came from the United States, Italy and Spain and covered acute and convalescent phases of COVID-19. The prospective study material was composed of cDNA or gDNA derived from T cells, B-cell-depleted T cells, or PBMCs. Subjects who had been exposed to COVID-19, were actively infected with it, or had recovered from it provided the deeply sampled blood TCRbeta repertoires that made up the dataset. A freely available public database, intended as a resource for researchers studying the immune response to SARS-CoV-2, is where the repertoires were released. The samples were drawn from two sources: the first 160 participants of the ongoing ImmuneRACE study, and 1,254 subjects contributed by 6 global collaborators. A de-identified subject ID, COVID-19 status, age in years and sex were almost always included in the sample metadata. Where available, HLA class I and class II types were taken from metadata supplied by the sample provider and were not determined by assay-based typing. Summary of the overall study and its limitations: The quantity of clinical and demographic metadata differed by source and by participant and was supplied without curation.

TCRbeta CDR3 regions were amplified from genomic DNA by means of the immunoSEQ Assay, a bias-controlled multiplex PCR. The paper's processing steps were these. Nucleated cell counts per sample were estimated from amplification of reference gene primers within the assay. Sequence reads were collapsed and filtered to measure the absolute abundance of every unique TCRbeta CDR3 rearrangement. For each sample, productive Simpson clonality was calculated as the square root of Simpson's diversity index over productive rearrangements. TCRdb's version of the immuneACCESS table is confined to in-frame rearrangements and falls short of the full clone set. An unresolved V gene accounts for under half of the shortfall where checked; the remainder is of unknown origin. V, J and clone size reflect that table, while D and trimming were determined from the DNA. The sample table contains 95,000 to 150,000 clones; only one count was recorded for roughly three quarters of them. Of the sample, over 7% is held by the ten largest clones.

Relative to germline, V is missing 5 bases and J is missing 0 bases, with 16 bases of the junction outside any gene match. CDR1 is given as SGHAT and CDR2 as FQNNGV, both from the germline V gene. The CDR3 has 19 amino acids, counting the end cysteine and phenylalanine. Only the CDR3 portion is preserved as DNA: 57 bases, with reading frame beginning at the first base. Whole blood was collected in K2EDTA tubes by collaborating institutions according to the institutions' own protocols. For TCRbeta analysis, collaborators shipped samples as frozen whole blood, isolated PBMCs, or DNA extracted from either of those sample types.

Sample: peripheral blood. The receptor was isolated from a human donor in a cohort sampled during active COVID-19. This chain joins TRBV11-2 to TRBJ2-7, and 10 bases in between align with TRBD2. The CDR3 reads as follows: CASSTASGSLQNTSYEQYF. The DNA is TGTGCCAGCAGCACCGCTAGCGGGAGCCTTCAAAACACCTCCTACGAGCAGTACTTC.